Shown below are 17 T cell receptor beta chains from a single sample sequenced in a study of PD-L1 blockade in urothelial cancer. Described time point: pretreatment peripheral blood. Profiling relied on immunoSEQ multiplex PCR, and the TCRdb table lists in-frame clones only, not all of them. Here the sample spans fewer than 60,000 clones, 85% to 90% being singletons. Specimen: PBMCs, collected around atezolizumab (anti-PD-L1) treatment. Source of these receptors: an older man with urothelial cancer.

Only a few counts were recorded for this clone. The J gene is TRBJ2-2, the V gene TRBV19; D not resolved. The length of the CDR3 is 13 residues. Trimming took 3 bases from V and 7 from J, leaving 9 bases between them. Germline CDR1 and CDR2: LNHDA and SQIVND (reference sequence). The CDR3 is CASSITGGGELFF. The DNA for the CDR3 is TGTGCCAGTAGTATTACGGGTGGCGGGGAGCTGTTTTTT.

The rearrangement links TRBV6-1 to TRBJ2-2; tentative D call: TRBD1 (5 bases). CDR1 and CDR2 (germline): MNHNS, SASEGT. V lost 1 base, J lost 1 base, and 16 bases lay in between. CDR3 size: 18 residues. CDR3 protein: CASSEGAGWGVNTGELFF. The CDR3 DNA sequence: TGTGCCAGCAGTGAAGGCGCAGGGTGGGGTGTGAACACCGGGGAGCTGTTTTTT.

V gene TRBV2 combines with J gene TRBJ2-1, with a possible D match to TRBD2 (5 bases). Germline V gene data show CDR1 as SNHLY and CDR2 as FYNNEI. The V end was cut by 5 bases, the J end by 7 bases, with 9 bases between. The CDR3 loop spans 12 amino acids. This chain's CDR3 is CASSSDWNEQFF. The DNA of the CDR3 is TGTGCCAGCAGTTCGGACTGGAATGAGCAGTTCTTC. Full variable domain (remainder filled in from reference TRBV2 and TRBJ2-1): EPEVTQTPSHQVTQMGQEVILRCVPISNHLYFYWYRQILGQKVEFLVSFYNNEISEKSEIFDDQFSVERPDGSNFTLKIRSTKLEDSAMYFCASSSDWNEQFFGPGTRLTVL.

Only a few counts were recorded for this clone. This chain connects TRBV21-1 to TRBJ1-2; TRBD1 was called by the table and not checked on the DNA. TRBV21-1 is labeled a pseudogene. There are 15 residues in the CDR3. CDR3 sequence: CASSIDRGPNYGYTF. In DNA, the CDR3 is TGTGCCAGCAGCATTGACAGGGGCCCTAACTATGGCTACACCTTC.

The V call is TRBV4-1, the J call TRBJ2-2; no clear D. This CDR3 contains 16 residues. Germline V CDR1 and CDR2: MGHRA, YSYEKL. The V end was cut by 4 bases, the J end by 0 bases, with 12 bases between. CDR3 amino acids: CASSPLSPTNTGELFF. CDR3 nucleotide sequence: TGCGCCAGCAGCCCCTTGAGCCCAACGAACACCGGGGAGCTGTTTTTT.

CDR3 residues: CASNQDRGNEQFF. The CDR3 nucleotides read TGTGCCAGCAACCAGGACAGGGGCAATGAGCAGTTCTTC. The chain joins TRBV21-1 to TRBJ2-1; the table calls TRBD1, which could not be checked here. TRBV21-1 is tagged as a pseudogene. The CDR3 contains 13 residues.

The J gene is TRBJ1-2, the V gene TRBV29-1; D unclear. CDR1 and CDR2 from the germline V gene are SQVTM and ANQGSEA. The V end was cut by 5 bases, the J end by 5 bases, with 15 bases between. The CDR3 totals 13 residues. The CDR3: CSVFDGGPYGYTF. CDR3 coding DNA: TGCAGCGTTTTTGACGGTGGGCCGTATGGCTACACCTTC.

V usage is TRBV18 and J usage is TRBJ2-1; no definite D call. Trimming stripped 3 bases from V and 3 bases from J, with 15 bases between. This CDR3 has 16 residues. Germline lookup yields CDR1 KGHSH and CDR2 LQKENI. The CDR3 DNA reads TGTGCCAGCTCACCGCGGTCACGGCCAAACTACAATGAGCAGTTCTTC. Translated: CASSPRSRPNYNEQFF.

The genes are TRBV4-1 and TRBJ2-7; D is perhaps TRBD2 (6 bases). The CDR3 contains 16 residues. V dropped 5 bases and J dropped 3 bases, with 20 bases sitting between them. CDR1 is MGHRA, CDR2 YSYEKL, per germline. In DNA, the CDR3 is TGCGCCAGCAGCAACCGCGCCCTAGCGTCAGACTACGAGCAGTACTTC. Protein product: CASSNRALASDYEQYF.

This clone has a single count. V usage is TRBV7-9 and J usage is TRBJ2-1; D possibly corresponds to TRBD2 (6 bases). The CDR3 is 15 amino acids. CDR1 and CDR2 (germline): SEHNR, FQNEAQ (reference sequence). The V end lost 1 base, the J end lost 9 bases, and 16 bases lay between the germline ends. CDR3 region: CASSLEGTFYAEQFF. CDR3 sequence (DNA): TGTGCCAGCAGCTTAGAAGGGACTTTTTACGCTGAGCAGTTCTTC.

The chain links TRBV6-1 to TRBJ2-7; TRBD2 aligns across 10 bases. Trimming took 6 bases from V and 12 from J; bases not matched to a gene: 8. The CDR3 contains 12 residues. Germline assignment: CDR1 MNHNS and CDR2 SASEGT. CDR3 nucleotides: TGTGCCAGCAGAGAGGGAGCGGGAGGGACGTACTTC. Amino acid sequence: CASREGAGGTYF.

This rearrangement joins TRBV20-1 to TRBJ2-3; D may be TRBD2 (6 bases). The length of the CDR3 is 11 residues. Germline lookup yields CDR1 DFQATT and CDR2 SNEGSKA (reference sequence). V lost 8 bases and J 15 bases, leaving 21 bases between the germline ends. CDR3 residues: CSPRGAGGYYF. As DNA, the CDR3 is TGCAGTCCCCGTGGAGCGGGCGGTTACTATTTT.

The gene calls are TRBV6-5 and TRBJ1-5, with 10 bases matching TRBD1. V shed 6 bases, J shed 2 bases, and the junction held 4 bases outside the gene matches. CDR1 is MNHEY and CDR2 is SVGAGI in the germline V gene. The CDR3 is made up of 15 amino acids. The CDR3 sequence: CASRRQGAGNQPQHF. The CDR3 region has the DNA TGTGCCAGCAGACGACAGGGGGCGGGCAATCAGCCCCAGCATTTT.

The chain joins TRBV6-1 to TRBJ2-7, with 10 bases that match TRBD2. CDR3 length: 14 residues. CDR1 and CDR2 (germline): MNHNS, SASEGT. J lost 5 bases, V lost 2 bases, and 3 bases had no gene match. CDR3 in amino acids: CASSEPGTSDEQYF. The CDR3 nucleotides read TGTGCCAGCAGTGAACCCGGGACTAGCGACGAGCAGTACTTC.

This chain connects TRBV18 to TRBJ2-7; 7 bases agree with TRBD2. The germline CDR1 and CDR2 sequences are KGHSH and LQKENI. V dropped 3 bases and J dropped 6; count of bases not matched to a gene: 14. The CDR3 consists of 16 residues. The CDR3 nucleotides read TGTGCCAGCTCACCGAGTCACGCCCCGGCTAGCGGCGAGCAGTACTTC. This sequence encodes CASSPSHAPASGEQYF.

V gene TRBV19 combines with J gene TRBJ1-2, with unresolved D. The germline V gene has CDR1 LNHDA and CDR2 SQIVND (reference sequence). With 6 bases removed from V and 4 bases from J, the gap between germline ends came to 12 bases. CDR3 size: 13 residues. In DNA, the CDR3 is TGTGCCAGTAGGGGCCCCTCGTCCTATGGCTACACCTTC. Protein product: CASRGPSSYGYTF.

This chain joins TRBV28 and TRBJ2-1, with 10 bases matching TRBD1. Trimming removed 6 bases from V and 8 bases from J; junction bases left unmatched: 10. Germline CDR1 reads MDHEN; CDR2 reads SYDVKM. The CDR3 length is 15 residues. The CDR3 reads CASRPFADRGYEQFF. DNA of the CDR3: TGTGCCAGCAGACCCTTCGCGGACAGGGGGTATGAGCAGTTCTTC.